Below, 20 T cell receptor beta chains from the same sample are listed, as sequenced in a study of tumour-infiltrating T cells in Burkitt lymphoma. Produced via immunoSEQ multiplex PCR; TCRdb's table is partial and in-frame only. The sample carries about 1,400 clones, around 10% recorded once. Sequenced material: tumor tissue. Receptors were obtained from a human donor with Burkitt lymphoma.

This rearrangement joins TRBV9 to TRBJ2-5; the D is unclear. CDR1 and CDR2 from the germline V gene are SGDLS and YYNGEE. The CDR3 extends over 14 amino acids. Trimming removed 0 bases from V and 5 bases from J, with 11 bases in between. CDR3 bases: TGTGCCAGCAGCGTAGTTGGCCAGCCGGAGACCCAGTACTTC. Its translation is CASSVVGQPETQYF.

The V gene is TRBV27, the J gene TRBJ2-6; D is unresolved. The CDR3 has 16 amino acids. From germline, CDR1 is MNHEY and CDR2 SMNVEV (reference sequence). Trimming took 1 base from V and 0 from J, leaving 7 bases between them. Here the CDR3 DNA reads TGTGCCAGCAGTTTATATTTATCCTCTGGGGCCAACGTCCTGACTTTC. The encoded protein is CASSLYLSSGANVLTF.

The V call is TRBV19, the J call TRBJ1-1; D is ambiguous. This CDR3 spans 13 amino acids. The germline V gene encodes CDR1 LNHDA and CDR2 SQIVND (reference sequence). Trimming removed 8 bases at V and 0 bases at J, with 10 bases between. The CDR3 sequence is CASCTDMNTEAFF. The CDR3 DNA follows: TGTGCCAGTTGTACAGACATGAACACTGAAGCTTTCTTT.

The rearrangement links TRBV6-1 to TRBJ1-1; the D gene is possibly TRBD1 (6 bases). Trimming removed 10 bases at V and 1 base at J, with 13 bases between. This CDR3 has 13 amino acids. CDR1 MNHNS and CDR2 SASEGT come from the germline V gene. The CDR3 bases are TGTGCCATAAGACAGGTATCGAACACTGAAGCTTTCTTT. This encodes CAIRQVSNTEAFF.

This clone turned up a few times. The V gene is TRBV7-2, the J gene TRBJ1-2; TRBD1 is a possible D gene (5 bases). Germline-derived CDR1 and CDR2 are SGHTA and FQGNSA. The CDR3 has 17 amino acids. V lost 1 base and J lost 3, with 18 bases in between. The CDR3 loop is CASSLVRDRPKDYGYTF. The CDR3 DNA follows: TGTGCCAGCAGCTTAGTCAGGGACCGACCCAAGGACTATGGCTACACCTTC.

The V and J genes are TRBV27 and TRBJ1-1; D might be TRBD1 (6 bases). The CDR3 spans 14 residues. The V gene lost 7 bases and the J gene lost 3 bases, with 15 bases spanning the gap. The germline V gene encodes CDR1 MNHEY and CDR2 SMNVEV (reference sequence). CDR3 coding DNA: TGTGCCAGCACCGTCGGGGGGGGCGACACTGAAGCTTTCTTT. Amino acid sequence: CASTVGGGDTEAFF.

A few counts support this clone. The chain links TRBV30 to TRBJ2-3; 11 bases are shared with TRBD2. The CDR3 has 15 residues. CDR1 and CDR2 from the germline V gene are GTSNPN and SVGIG (reference sequence). V gave up 2 bases and J gave up 3 bases; unmatched junction bases: 4. The CDR3 DNA reads as TGTGCCTGGAGTTCCGGGACTAGCGGAACAGATACGCAGTATTTT. It is translated as CAWSSGTSGTDTQYF.

This clone came up a few times. This rearrangement joins TRBV9 to TRBJ1-2, with TRBD1 as a possible D gene (5 bases). The CDR3 runs 12 residues. V was clipped by 0 bases and J by 12 bases, with 12 bases between them. Germline V CDR1 and CDR2: SGDLS, YYNGEE. The CDR3: CASSVVGGAHTF. CDR3 sequence (DNA): TGTGCCAGCAGCGTAGTCGGTGGGGCTCACACCTTC.

This clone was observed a few times. The CDR3 DNA follows: TGTGCCAGCAGCTTAGCGTGGGTGGGAATGGGGTCCTACGAGCAGTACTTC. Translating gives CASSLAWVGMGSYEQYF. The chain combines TRBV7-6 with TRBJ2-7; no definite D call. Trimming stripped 0 bases from V and 1 base from J, with 16 bases between. This CDR3 contains 17 residues. Germline V gene lookup returns CDR1 SGHVS and CDR2 FNYEAQ.

This clone was observed a few times. The chain uses TRBV9 and TRBJ2-4, with 9 bases identical to TRBD1. CDR1 is SGDLS and CDR2 is YYNGEE in the germline V gene. With V trimmed by 4 bases and J by 5 bases, 4 bases remained unmatched. This CDR3 contains 14 residues. CDR3 in amino acids: CASSPRTGENIQYF. Written as DNA, the CDR3 is TGTGCCAGCAGCCCTAGGACAGGGGAAAACATTCAGTACTTC.

The rearrangement joins TRBV30 to TRBJ1-1, with D possibly being TRBD1 (5 bases). The CDR3 consists of 12 residues. V was clipped by 7 bases and J by 3 bases, with 12 bases between them. CDR1 and CDR2 (germline): GTSNPN, SVGIG (reference sequence). The CDR3 here is CAFRGADTEAFF. CDR3 in DNA: TGTGCCTTCCGCGGGGCGGACACTGAAGCTTTCTTT.

The chain couples TRBV7-9 to TRBJ1-6; D not certain. Germline lookup yields CDR1 SEHNR and CDR2 FQNEAQ (reference sequence). V lost 3 bases and J lost 8, with 2 bases in between. This CDR3 has 11 residues. The CDR3 region is CASSLDSPLHF. The CDR3 nucleotides are TGTGCCAGCAGCTTGGATTCACCCCTCCACTTT.

Only a few counts were recorded for this clone. The rearrangement uses TRBV27 and TRBJ1-5; no clear D. The CDR3 extends over 15 amino acids. V lost 2 bases and J 0 bases, leaving 8 bases between the germline ends. Germline assignment: CDR1 MNHEY and CDR2 SMNVEV (reference sequence). CDR3 loop: CASSLTGNSNQPQHF. For the CDR3, the DNA is TGTGCCAGCAGTTTAACTGGGAATAGCAATCAGCCCCAGCATTTT.

This clone showed up just a few times. The gene calls are TRBV30 and TRBJ1-5; D is ambiguous. Looked up from germline, CDR1 is GTSNPN and CDR2 is SVGIG (reference sequence). The CDR3 sequence is 13 residues long. V lost 4 bases to trimming and J lost 2 bases, with 9 bases between them. In DNA form, the CDR3 reads TGTGCCTGGACAGAAGCGGGCAATCAGCCCCAGCATTTT. This codes for CAWTEAGNQPQHF.

This chain joins TRBV5-1 and TRBJ1-1, with D possibly being TRBD1 (6 bases). The V gene's germline CDR1 is SGHRS and CDR2 YFSETQ. The CDR3 spans 14 residues. V was clipped by 0 bases and J by 1 base, with 7 bases between them. CDR3 sequence (DNA): TGCGCCAGCAGCTTGGAGGGGGAGAACACTGAAGCTTTCTTT. Encoded protein: CASSLEGENTEAFF.

This chain joins TRBV21-1 and TRBJ2-5; the D call in the table, TRBD2, was not verified against the DNA. TRBV21-1 corresponds to a pseudogene. The CDR3 totals 22 residues. This chain's CDR3 is CASNSLAGGLTLLPPPRETQYF. The DNA of the CDR3 is TGTGCCAGCAACTCCTTGGCGGGGGGCTTAACCTTACTCCCACCTCCAAGGGAGACCCAGTACTTC.

This clone is large. This sample also contains other DNA sequences that code for the same CDR3. The chain uses TRBV9 and TRBJ1-1; D unresolved. V was cut by 3 bases and J by 1 base, with 7 bases left in between. This CDR3 is built from 13 residues. Per germline, CDR1 SGDLS and CDR2 YYNGEE. CDR3 protein: CASSDAGNTEAFF. The CDR3 DNA is TGTGCCAGCAGCGATGCCGGGAACACTGAAGCTTTCTTT.

The chain couples TRBV5-1 to TRBJ1-1; no firm D call. CDR3 length equals 16 residues. From germline, CDR1 is SGHRS and CDR2 YFSETQ. V lost 4 bases and J lost 1, with 17 bases in between. Here the CDR3 DNA reads TGCGCCAGCAGCACCGTTTTTCGGGGTCCGAACACTGAAGCTTTCTTT. This codes for CASSTVFRGPNTEAFF.

This clone was observed a handful of times. The CDR3 bases are TGCGCCAGCAGCCAAGTAGCGGCAGGGGCCGCCTACGAGCAGTACTTC. It codes for CASSQVAAGAAYEQYF. The chain carries TRBV4-1 and TRBJ2-7; D could derive from TRBD1 or TRBD2 (6 bases each). Germline-derived CDR1 and CDR2 are MGHRA and YSYEKL. This CDR3 contains 16 residues. Trimming shortened V by 1 base and J by 2 bases, and 15 bases separated the two germline ends.

The V call is TRBV11-2, the J call TRBJ1-4, with TRBD1 matching 8 bases. There are 14 residues in the CDR3. The germline V gene encodes CDR1 SGHAT and CDR2 FQNNGV. V was pared by 5 bases and J by 8 bases, with 7 bases of the junction left unmatched. The CDR3 bases are TGTGCCAGCAGCCAGGGGGCGGAGATAGAAAAACTGTTTTTT. Amino acid sequence: CASSQGAEIEKLFF.